This T cell receptor beta chain was identified in a study of shared clonotypes between healthy human individuals. This CDR3 is built from 17 residues. V lost 2 bases and J lost 0; bases outside the gene matches: 9. CDR1 and CDR2 from the germline V gene are SGHTA and FQGTGA. Using 200 ng DNA, around 30,000 T cell genomes, the sorted-subset replicate PCRs were run. Produced via immunoSEQ multiplex PCR; TCRdb's table is partial and in-frame only. The sample holds fewer than 2.5 million clones, more than 85% seen once. Broader study findings: Naive subsets generally exceeded memory subsets in estimated richness. Measured sharing among donors was expected to vary with sequencing depth. There were few donors, and this limited the genetic and exposure-history diversity represented.

In regard to this clone: Its antigen is still unknown.

The chain couples TRBV7-3 to TRBJ1-2, with 7 bases identical to TRBD1. The TCR was taken from a young man in good health. Some clones in this sample may be carry-over from other donors' samples. The material sequenced was naive CD4+ T cells from PBMCs. Subset meaning: CD45RA+ positively selected. Here the CDR3 DNA reads TGTGCCAGCAGCTTACGACAGGGATTCCCTACTAACTATGGCTACACCTTC. This encodes CASSLRQGFPTNYGYTF.